This T cell receptor (beta chain) was captured in a study of Tregs in tolerant kidney transplant recipients. CD4+CD25+CD127- Tregs, CD4+CD25- non-Tregs, CD4 and CD8 cells were sorted. This table comes from immunoSEQ multiplex PCR, and its TCRdb copy is limited to in-frame clones, with some not included. The table lists nearly 95,000 clones, approximately 93% of them singletons. CDR3 length equals 17 residues. J lost 3 bases, V lost 5 bases, and 11 bases had no gene match. Germline CDR1 reads LNHDA; CDR2 reads SQIVND (reference sequence). The clonotype originates from a human donor who received a combined kidney and bone marrow transplant. The rearrangement links TRBV19 to TRBJ1-1, with TRBD1 matching 11 bases. Material: CD4+ T cells from blood, obtained before the transplant. The CDR3 region is CASSVGTGGLEDTEAFF. The CDR3 DNA is TGTGCCAGTAGTGTGGGGACAGGGGGTTTGGAGGACACTGAAGCTTTCTTT.